Listed below are T cell receptor beta chains from one sample, sequenced in a study of cytomegalovirus exposure and HLA in healthy donors. Only in-frame clones appear in the TCRdb table, and some are missing; sequencing was by immunoSEQ multiplex PCR. The sample yields some 150,000 clones, 70% to 80% seen once. The sample was PBMCs. These receptors all stem from a male donor in good health and CMV-seronegative. The CDR3 runs from the conserved cysteine through the conserved F or W. D genes are given only for firm matches. Size is stated for part of the rows, as once, few or many counts, or as a class when the clone is expanded.

v_gene: TRBV5-1
d_gene: .
j_gene: TRBJ2-3
abundance: .
CDR3nt: TGCGCCAGCAGCGTTGACGGGGGATTCACAGATACGCAGTATTTT
CDR3aa: CASSVDGGFTDTQYF

v_gene: TRBV5-6
d_gene: .
j_gene: TRBJ2-7
abundance: few
CDR3nt: TGTGCCAGCAGCTTGTATCGGGCCTACGAGCAGTACTTC
CDR3aa: CASSLYRAYEQYF

v_gene: TRBV5-1
d_gene: .
j_gene: TRBJ2-2
abundance: .
CDR3nt: TGCGCCAGCAGCTTGGGAGGAGCGGTAAACACCGGGGAGCTGTTTTTT
CDR3aa: CASSLGGAVNTGELFF

v_gene: TRBV4-1
d_gene: .
j_gene: TRBJ1-3
abundance: .
CDR3nt: TGCGCCAGCAGCCAAGTCGCGGCGTGGCCTTTAAAACTCTCTGGAAACACCATATATTTT
CDR3aa: CASSQVAAWPLKLSGNTIYF

v_gene: TRBV27
d_gene: .
j_gene: TRBJ2-1
abundance: .
CDR3nt: TGTGCAAGCAGTTTCCAGGGGACGGGAAATGAGCAGTTCTTC
CDR3aa: CASSFQGTGNEQFF

v_gene: TRBV27
d_gene: TRBD2
j_gene: TRBJ2-7
abundance: .
CDR3nt: TGTGCCAGCAGTCGAAGAGGCGGGGGTCGGGGGGAGCAGTACTTC
CDR3aa: CASSRRGGGRGEQYF

v_gene: TRBV27
d_gene: .
j_gene: TRBJ1-2
abundance: .
CDR3nt: TGTGCCAGCAGTTATTCCGTACAGGGCTCCTATGGCTACACCTTC
CDR3aa: CASSYSVQGSYGYTF

v_gene: TRBV7-6
d_gene: .
j_gene: TRBJ1-4
abundance: few
CDR3nt: TGTGCCAGCAGCTTAGGTGGCAGGGAGGGAACTAATGAAAAACTGTTTTTT
CDR3aa: CASSLGGREGTNEKLFF

v_gene: TRBV27
d_gene: .
j_gene: TRBJ1-2
abundance: .
CDR3nt: TGTGCCAGCAGTGTAGACGGGTATCGCTACACCTTC
CDR3aa: CASSVDGYRYTF

v_gene: TRBV7-9
d_gene: .
j_gene: TRBJ1-2
abundance: .
CDR3nt: TGTGCCAGCAGTTCTAGATTTACCTATGGCTACACCTTC
CDR3aa: CASSSRFTYGYTF

v_gene: TRBV7-2
d_gene: TRBD1
j_gene: TRBJ2-1
abundance: .
CDR3nt: TGTGCCAGCAGCACCCGGACAGGGGCGAGCTCCTACAATGAGCAGTTCTTC
CDR3aa: CASSTRTGASSYNEQFF

v_gene: TRBV18
d_gene: TRBD1
j_gene: TRBJ1-4
abundance: .
CDR3nt: TGTGCCAGCTCCCTTCCTATACAGGGGGGTAATGAAAAACTGTTTTTT
CDR3aa: CASSLPIQGGNEKLFF

v_gene: TRBV27
d_gene: .
j_gene: TRBJ2-3
abundance: .
CDR3nt: TGTGCCAGCAGTTTAGGGGCAGGGGAAAGAGATACGCAGTATTTT
CDR3aa: CASSLGAGERDTQYF

v_gene: TRBV6-5
d_gene: .
j_gene: TRBJ1-2
abundance: .
CDR3nt: TGTGCCAGCAGTCTCAGGAACAGTGGCTACACCTTC
CDR3aa: CASSLRNSGYTF

v_gene: TRBV6-5
d_gene: TRBD2
j_gene: TRBJ2-3
abundance: .
CDR3nt: TGTGCCAGCAGTTACTCGGGCGGGAGGACAGATACGCAGTATTTT
CDR3aa: CASSYSGGRTDTQYF

v_gene: TRBV5-6
d_gene: TRBD1
j_gene: TRBJ1-2
abundance: few
CDR3nt: TGTGCCAGCAGCTTGGGGGACAGTACTAACTATGGCTACACCTTC
CDR3aa: CASSLGDSTNYGYTF

v_gene: TRBV5-1
d_gene: .
j_gene: TRBJ2-3
abundance: few
CDR3nt: TGCGCCAGCAGCTTGGGGGAGGCAGATACGCAGTATTTT
CDR3aa: CASSLGEADTQYF

v_gene: TRBV27
d_gene: TRBD1
j_gene: TRBJ2-7
abundance: .
CDR3nt: TGTGCCAGCAGTTTGGGGGGGACAGGGGACGAGCAGTACTTC
CDR3aa: CASSLGGTGDEQYF

v_gene: TRBV18
d_gene: TRBD1
j_gene: TRBJ2-4
abundance: once
CDR3nt: TGTGCCAGCTCACCCCCACAGGGGTTTGTCAAAAACATTCAGTACTTC
CDR3aa: CASSPPQGFVKNIQYF

v_gene: TRBV2
d_gene: .
j_gene: TRBJ1-1
abundance: .
CDR3nt: TGTGCCAGCAAGAACGGAGTCGCCTACACTGAAGCTTTCTTT
CDR3aa: CASKNGVAYTEAFF

v_gene: TRBV7-3
d_gene: TRBD2
j_gene: TRBJ2-2
abundance: .
CDR3nt: TGTGCCAGCAGCTTATTCGGGACTAGCTTGGGCACCGGGGAGCTGTTTTTT
CDR3aa: CASSLFGTSLGTGELFF